This T cell receptor beta chain was found in a study of blood T cells in healthy people across ages. Trimming removed 6 bases at V and 0 bases at J, with 24 bases between. Germline V gene lookup returns CDR1 MNHNS and CDR2 SASEGT. The length of the CDR3 is 20 residues. The authors ran a second PCR of 7 to 11 cycles using a sample-barcoded 5' primer and a J-beta primer mix. Each CDR3 protein gets one entry after TCRdb re-called the 5' RACE reads with MiXCR. Of about 830,000 distinct CDR3 sequences in the sample, about 59% were seen once. This clonotype was obtained from a man younger than 40 in good health. Sequenced material: blood. The chain recombines TRBV6-1 with TRBJ2-6; D might be TRBD2 (5 bases). DNA for the CDR3: TGTGCCAGCAGCCCATCGCCGAGGGAGATTCATCGCTCTGGGGCCAACGTCCTGACTTTC. It yields the protein CASSPSPREIHRSGANVLTF.